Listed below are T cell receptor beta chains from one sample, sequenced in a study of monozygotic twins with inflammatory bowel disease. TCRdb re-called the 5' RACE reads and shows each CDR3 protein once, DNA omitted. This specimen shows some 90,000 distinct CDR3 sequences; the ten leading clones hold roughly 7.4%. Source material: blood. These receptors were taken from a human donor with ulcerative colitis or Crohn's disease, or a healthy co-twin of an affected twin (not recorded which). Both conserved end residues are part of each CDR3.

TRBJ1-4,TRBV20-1,CSAVRGAPTTNEKLFF
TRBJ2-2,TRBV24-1,CATSDSGTLTGELFF
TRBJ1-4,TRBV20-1,CSAQQGGFEKLFF
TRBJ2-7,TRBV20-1,CSATQGPAYEQYF
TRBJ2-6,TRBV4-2,CASSQKGRDRGPLSSGANVLTF
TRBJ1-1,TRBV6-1,CASSFGPDQGTEAFF
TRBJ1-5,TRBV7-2,CASSFEQGNQPQHF
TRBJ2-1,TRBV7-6,CASSPGPDFAEQFF
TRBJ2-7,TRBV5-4,CASSLFPQLTGASSYEQYF
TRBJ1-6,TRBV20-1,CSAEQGGGYNSPLHF
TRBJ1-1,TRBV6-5,CASSEPGRKAFF
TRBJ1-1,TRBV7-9,CASSLDGGAEAFF
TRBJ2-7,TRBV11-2,CASSSRGRGGPRDEQYF
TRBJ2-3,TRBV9,CASSVSGGSPDTQYF
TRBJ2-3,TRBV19,CASSITSGTDTQYF
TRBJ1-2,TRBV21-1,CASRAHRGNYGYTF
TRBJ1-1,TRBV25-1,CASSETELLPEAFF
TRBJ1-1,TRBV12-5,CASGLSFPNTEAFF
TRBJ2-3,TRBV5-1,CASRTGTDTQYF
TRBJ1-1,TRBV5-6,CASSVTGGFTTEAFF
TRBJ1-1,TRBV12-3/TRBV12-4,CASSRGLRDTEAFF
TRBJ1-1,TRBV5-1,CASSPSGSSTEAFF
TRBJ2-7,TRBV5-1,CASSLTPSSGGYEQYF
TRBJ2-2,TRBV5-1,CASSLEHMNTGELFF
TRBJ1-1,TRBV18,CASSPFTGQDGVTRDF
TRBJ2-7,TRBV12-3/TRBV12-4,CASSFKYEQYF
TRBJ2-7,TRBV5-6,CASSFWGQGYEQYF
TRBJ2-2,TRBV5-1,CASSFQQGSGELFF
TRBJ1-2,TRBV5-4,CASSLPLDYGYTF
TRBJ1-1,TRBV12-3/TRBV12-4,CASSLALYFQGGNTEAFF
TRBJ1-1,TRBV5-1,CASGQGNTEAFF
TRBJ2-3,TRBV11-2,CASSLGPGGPDTQYF
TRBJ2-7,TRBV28,CASSLVDPYEQYF
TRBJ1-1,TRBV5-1,CASSLTGRDTEAFF
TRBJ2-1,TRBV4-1,CASSRGQGKNYNEQFF
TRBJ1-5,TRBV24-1,CATSQRENQPQHF
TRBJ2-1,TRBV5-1,CASSLATPGHKGEQFF
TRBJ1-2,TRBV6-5,CASSSFPGRNYGYTF
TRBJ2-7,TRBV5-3,CARINQTYEQYF
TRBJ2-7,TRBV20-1,CSARDLDLLGEQYF
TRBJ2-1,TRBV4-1,CASSQPLRGGTDNEQFF
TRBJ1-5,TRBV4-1,CASSQERAFGPQHF
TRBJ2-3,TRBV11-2,CASSFWGTRTDTQYF
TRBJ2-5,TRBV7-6,CASSLSDGTQYF
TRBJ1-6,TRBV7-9,CASSLYGQGGYNSPLHF
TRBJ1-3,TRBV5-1,CASSLYDRGRENTIYF
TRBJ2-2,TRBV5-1,CASSWDSAYTGELFF
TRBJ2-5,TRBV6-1,CARHREETQYF
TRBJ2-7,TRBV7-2,CASSTWTGGPEQYF
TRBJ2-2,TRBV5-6,CASSFFEAGRGLFF
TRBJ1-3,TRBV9,CASSLQGGGNTIYF